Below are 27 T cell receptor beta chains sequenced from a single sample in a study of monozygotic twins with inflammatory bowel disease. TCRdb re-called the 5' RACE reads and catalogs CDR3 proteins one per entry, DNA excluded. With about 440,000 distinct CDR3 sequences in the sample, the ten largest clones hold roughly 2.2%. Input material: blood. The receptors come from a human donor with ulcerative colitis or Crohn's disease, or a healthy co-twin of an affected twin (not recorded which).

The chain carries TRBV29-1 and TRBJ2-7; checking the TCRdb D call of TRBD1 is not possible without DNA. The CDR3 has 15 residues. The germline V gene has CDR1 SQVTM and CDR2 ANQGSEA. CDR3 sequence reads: CSVPADSTGSYEQYF.

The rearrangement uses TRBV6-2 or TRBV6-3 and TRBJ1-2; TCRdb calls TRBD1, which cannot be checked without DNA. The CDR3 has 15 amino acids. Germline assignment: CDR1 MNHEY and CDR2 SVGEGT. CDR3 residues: CASSYPTGIRDGYTF.

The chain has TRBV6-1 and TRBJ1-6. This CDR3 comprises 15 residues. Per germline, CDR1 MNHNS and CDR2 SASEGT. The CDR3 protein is CATLPLDRNNSPLHF.

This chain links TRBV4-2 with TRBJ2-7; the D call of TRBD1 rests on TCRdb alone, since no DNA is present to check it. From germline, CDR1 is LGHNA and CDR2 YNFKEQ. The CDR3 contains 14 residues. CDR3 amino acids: CASSQGAPNYEQYF.

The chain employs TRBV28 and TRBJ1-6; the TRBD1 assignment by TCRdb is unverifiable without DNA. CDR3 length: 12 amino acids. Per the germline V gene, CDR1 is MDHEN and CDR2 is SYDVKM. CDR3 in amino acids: CATRTGGSPLHF.

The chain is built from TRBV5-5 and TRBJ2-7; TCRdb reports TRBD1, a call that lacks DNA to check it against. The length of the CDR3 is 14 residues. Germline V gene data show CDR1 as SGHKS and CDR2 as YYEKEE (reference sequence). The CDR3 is CASSLGGHTYEQYF.

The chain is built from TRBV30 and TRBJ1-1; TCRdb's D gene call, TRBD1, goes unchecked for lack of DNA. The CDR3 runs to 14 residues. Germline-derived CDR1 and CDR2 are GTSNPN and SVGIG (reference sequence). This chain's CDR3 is CAWSDRGAGTEAFF.

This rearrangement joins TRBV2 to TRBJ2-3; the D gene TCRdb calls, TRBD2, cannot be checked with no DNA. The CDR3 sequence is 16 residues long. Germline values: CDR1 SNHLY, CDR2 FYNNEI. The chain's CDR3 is CASGPGTSGRTDTQYF.

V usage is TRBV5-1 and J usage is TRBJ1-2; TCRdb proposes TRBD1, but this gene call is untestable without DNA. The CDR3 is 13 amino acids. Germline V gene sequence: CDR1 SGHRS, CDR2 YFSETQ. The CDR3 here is CASSQGTHYGYTF.

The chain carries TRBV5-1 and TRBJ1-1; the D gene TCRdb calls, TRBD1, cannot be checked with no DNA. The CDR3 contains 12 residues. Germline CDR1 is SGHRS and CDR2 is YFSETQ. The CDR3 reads CASSLGQGEAFF.

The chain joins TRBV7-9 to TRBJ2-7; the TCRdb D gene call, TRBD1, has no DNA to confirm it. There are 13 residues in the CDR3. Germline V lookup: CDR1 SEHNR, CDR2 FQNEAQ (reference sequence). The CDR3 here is CASSSYRVYEQYF.

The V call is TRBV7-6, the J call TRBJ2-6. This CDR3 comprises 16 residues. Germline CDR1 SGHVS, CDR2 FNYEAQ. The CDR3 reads CASSFGRISGANVLTF.

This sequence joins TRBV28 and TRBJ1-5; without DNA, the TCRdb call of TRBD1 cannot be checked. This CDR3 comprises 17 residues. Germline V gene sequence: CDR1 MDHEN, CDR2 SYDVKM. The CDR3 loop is CASTPALVGTGGQPQHF. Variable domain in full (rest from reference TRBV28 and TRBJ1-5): DVKVTQSSRYLVKRTGEKVFLECVQDMDHENMFWYRQDPGLGLRLIYFSYDVKMKEKGDIPEGYSVSREKKERFSLILESASTNQTSMYLCASTPALVGTGGQPQHFGDGTRLSIL.

The CDR3: CASCDLYNEQFF. The V gene is TRBV3-1, the J gene TRBJ2-1. CDR1 and CDR2 from the germline V gene are LGHDT and YNNKEL (reference sequence). This CDR3 is built from 12 residues.

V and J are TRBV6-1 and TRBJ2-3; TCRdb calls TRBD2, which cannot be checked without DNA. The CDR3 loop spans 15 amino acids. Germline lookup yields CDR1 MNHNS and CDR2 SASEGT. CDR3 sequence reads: CASRSGGGRTDTQYF.

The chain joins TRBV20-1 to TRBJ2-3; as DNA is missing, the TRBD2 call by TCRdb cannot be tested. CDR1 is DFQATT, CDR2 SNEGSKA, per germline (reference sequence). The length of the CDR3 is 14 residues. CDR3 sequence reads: CSVLLSGSGDTQYF.

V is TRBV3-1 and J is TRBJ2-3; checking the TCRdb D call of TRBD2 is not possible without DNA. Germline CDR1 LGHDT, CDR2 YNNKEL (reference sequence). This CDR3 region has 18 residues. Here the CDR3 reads CASSQDRGRTSGSGTQYF.

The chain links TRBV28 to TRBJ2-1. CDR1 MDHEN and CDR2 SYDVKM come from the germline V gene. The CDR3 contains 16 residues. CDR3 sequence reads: CASFSLGSRSYNEQFF.

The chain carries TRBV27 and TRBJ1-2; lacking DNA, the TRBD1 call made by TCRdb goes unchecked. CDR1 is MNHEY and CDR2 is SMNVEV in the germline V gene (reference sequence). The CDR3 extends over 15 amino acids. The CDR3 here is CASSSDRGWSGGYTF.

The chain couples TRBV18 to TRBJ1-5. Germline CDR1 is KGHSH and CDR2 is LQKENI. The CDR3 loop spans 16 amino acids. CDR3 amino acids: CASSHYRKGPDQPQHF. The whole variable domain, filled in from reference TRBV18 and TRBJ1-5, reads NAGVMQNPRHLVRRRGQEARLRCSPMKGHSHVYWYRQLPEEGLKFMVYLQKENIIDESGMPKERFSAEFPKEGPSILRIQQVVRGDSAAYFCASSHYRKGPDQPQHFGDGTRLSIL.

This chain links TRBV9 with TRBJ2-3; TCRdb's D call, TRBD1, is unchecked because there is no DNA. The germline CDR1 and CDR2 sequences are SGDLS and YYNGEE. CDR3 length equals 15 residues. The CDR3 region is CASSRRGYNTDTQYF. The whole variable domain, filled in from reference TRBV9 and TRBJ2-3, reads DSGVTQTPKHLITATGQRVTLRCSPRSGDLSVYWYQQSLDQGLQFLIQYYNGEERAKGNILERFSAQQFPDLHSELNLSSLELGDSALYFCASSRRGYNTDTQYFGPGTRLTVL.

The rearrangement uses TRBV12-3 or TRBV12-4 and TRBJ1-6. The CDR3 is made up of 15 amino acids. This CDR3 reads CASSFLGSGNSPLHF.

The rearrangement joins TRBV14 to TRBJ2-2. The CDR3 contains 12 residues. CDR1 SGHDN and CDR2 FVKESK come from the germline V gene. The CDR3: CASSRHTGELFF.

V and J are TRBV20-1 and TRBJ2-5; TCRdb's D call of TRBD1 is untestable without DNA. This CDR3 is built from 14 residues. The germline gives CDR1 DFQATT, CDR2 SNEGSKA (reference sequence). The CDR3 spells CSARAPTGAETQYF.

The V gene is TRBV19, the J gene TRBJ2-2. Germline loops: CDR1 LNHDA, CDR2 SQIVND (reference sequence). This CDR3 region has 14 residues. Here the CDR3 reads CASSMIRDTGELFF.

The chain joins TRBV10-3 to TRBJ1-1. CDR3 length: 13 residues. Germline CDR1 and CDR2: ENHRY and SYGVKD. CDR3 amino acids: CAISDVVNTEAFF.

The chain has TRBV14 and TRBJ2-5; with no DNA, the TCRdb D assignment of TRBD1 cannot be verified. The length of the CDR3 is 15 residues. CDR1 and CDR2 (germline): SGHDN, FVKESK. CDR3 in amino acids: CASSQGAGPQETQYF.